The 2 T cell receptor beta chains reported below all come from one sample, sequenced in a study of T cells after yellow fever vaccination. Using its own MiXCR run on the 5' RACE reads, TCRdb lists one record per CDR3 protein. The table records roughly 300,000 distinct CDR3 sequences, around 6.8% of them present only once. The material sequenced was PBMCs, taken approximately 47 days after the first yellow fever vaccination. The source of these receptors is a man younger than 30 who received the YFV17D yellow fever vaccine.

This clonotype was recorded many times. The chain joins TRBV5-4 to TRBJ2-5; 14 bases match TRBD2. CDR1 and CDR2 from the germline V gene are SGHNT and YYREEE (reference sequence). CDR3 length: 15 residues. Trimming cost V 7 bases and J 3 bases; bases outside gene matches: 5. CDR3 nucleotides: TGTGCCAGCGCGGAGGGACTAGCGGGGGAAGAGACCCAGTACTTC. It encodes CASAEGLAGEETQYF. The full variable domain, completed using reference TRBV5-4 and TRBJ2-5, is ETGVTQSPTHLIKTRGQQVTLRCSSQSGHNTVSWYQQALGQGPQFIFQYYREEENGRGNFPPRFSGLQFPNYSSELNVNALELDDSALYLCASAEGLAGEETQYFGPGTRLLVL.

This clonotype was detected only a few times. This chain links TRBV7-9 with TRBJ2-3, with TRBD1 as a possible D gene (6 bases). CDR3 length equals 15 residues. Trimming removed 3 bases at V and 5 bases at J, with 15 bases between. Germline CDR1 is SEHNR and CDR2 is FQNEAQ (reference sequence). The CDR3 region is CASSFRMDSRDTQYF. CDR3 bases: TGTGCCAGCAGCTTCCGCATGGACAGCCGAGATACGCAGTATTTT.